These 24 T cell receptor beta chains came from one sample sequenced in a study of vaccination effects on CD4 cells after COVID-19. Using viral peptide pools, the ViraFEST assay grew out antigen-specific CD4+ T cells prior to sequencing. Isolation of CD4+ T cells took place after more than 9 days of culture. Everyone in the study got two shots of either the BNT162b2 or mRNA-1273 vaccine. Method: immunoSEQ multiplex PCR; TCRdb's copy keeps in-frame clones and lacks some. The data hold some 29,000 clones, with approximately 69% observed a single time. These receptors have no identified antigens. The input for sequencing was CD4+ T cells from PBMCs cultured with SARS-CoV-2 spike peptides, taken after COVID-19 vaccination. These receptors all come from a human donor who received a COVID-19 vaccine.

The V gene is TRBV19, the J gene TRBJ1-5; a possible D gene is TRBD1 (6 bases). CDR1 and CDR2 from the germline V gene are LNHDA and SQIVND (reference sequence). V gave up 9 bases and J gave up 4 bases, with 13 bases separating them. The CDR3 loop spans 13 amino acids. CDR3 DNA: TGTGCCAGCCGGGACAAGGATAATCAGCCCCAGCATTTT. Encoded protein: CASRDKDNQPQHF.

The chain recombines TRBV28 with TRBJ2-2; tentatively, D is TRBD2 (6 bases). The CDR3 sequence is 17 residues long. V shed 2 bases and J shed 0 bases, with 13 bases lying between them. Germline CDR1 and CDR2: MDHEN and SYDVKM. CDR3: CASSLPLGGANTGELFF. CDR3 sequence (DNA): TGTGCCAGCAGTTTACCCCTCGGAGGGGCGAACACCGGGGAGCTGTTTTTT.

The gene calls are TRBV5-1 and TRBJ2-5, with TRBD1 matching over 10 bases. V shed 4 bases and J 2 bases; nucleotides not matched to a gene: 2. The CDR3 is made up of 14 amino acids. From germline, CDR1 is SGHRS and CDR2 YFSETQ. The CDR3 sequence is CASSGQGVQETQYF. The CDR3 DNA follows: TGCGCCAGCAGCGGACAGGGGGTTCAAGAGACCCAGTACTTC.

The genes are TRBV7-2 and TRBJ2-4, with TRBD2 as a possible D gene (6 bases). The CDR3 is made up of 13 amino acids. V lost 4 bases to trimming and J lost 6 bases, with 10 bases between them. Germline lookup yields CDR1 SGHTA and CDR2 FQGNSA. CDR3 bases: TGTGCCAGCAGCTCAGACGGGGGAAACATTCAGTACTTC. Protein sequence: CASSSDGGNIQYF.

This clone was recorded a few times. The V gene is TRBV3-1 (or the pseudogene TRBV3-2), the J gene TRBJ1-3; D is uncertain. The CDR3 consists of 16 residues. The V end was cut by 0 bases, the J end by 7 bases, with 16 bases between. Germline V gene sequence: CDR1 LGHDT, CDR2 YNNKEL (reference sequence). The CDR3 sequence is CASSQEGGLLWNTIYF. The CDR3 bases are TGTGCCAGCAGCCAAGAAGGTGGACTCTTATGGAACACCATATATTTT.

This clone was seen many times. The chain has TRBV18 and TRBJ2-6; TRBD1 matches 7 bases. This CDR3 spans 17 amino acids. CDR1 is KGHSH and CDR2 is LQKENI in the germline V gene. V shed 2 bases, J shed 3 bases, and the junction held 7 bases outside the gene matches. CDR3 DNA: TGTGCCAGCTCACCAAGAAGACAGGGTGGTGGGGCCAACGTCCTGACTTTC. Its protein is CASSPRRQGGGANVLTF.

The chain employs TRBV6-5 and TRBJ2-1; no clear D. This CDR3 comprises 13 residues. The germline V and J ends were trimmed by 10 bases and 0 bases, with 10 bases remaining between them. Germline V gene sequence: CDR1 MNHEY, CDR2 SVGAGI. The CDR3 bases are TGTGCCACCCACCCTAACTCCTACAATGAGCAGTTCTTC. This sequence encodes CATHPNSYNEQFF.

J is TRBJ2-2 and V is TRBV11-2; TRBD2 might be the D (6 bases). CDR1 SGHAT and CDR2 FQNNGV come from the germline V gene. CDR3 length: 14 amino acids. Trimming pared 1 base from V and 5 bases from J, leaving 8 bases between. This CDR3 reads CASSLGGETGELFF. DNA for the CDR3: TGTGCCAGCAGCTTAGGCGGGGAGACCGGGGAGCTGTTTTTT.

This clone was detected only a few times. This sequence joins TRBV18 and TRBJ2-1, with 8 positions matching TRBD2. Trimming cost V 0 bases and J 9 bases; bases outside gene matches: 7. The CDR3 totals 15 residues. The V gene's germline CDR1 is KGHSH and CDR2 LQKENI. The CDR3 protein is CASSPPAGEVGEQFF. As DNA, the CDR3 is TGTGCCAGCTCACCACCAGCGGGAGAGGTAGGTGAGCAGTTCTTC. Drawing the rest from reference TRBV18 and TRBJ2-1, the complete variable domain is NAGVMQNPRHLVRRRGQEARLRCSPMKGHSHVYWYRQLPEEGLKFMVYLQKENIIDESGMPKERFSAEFPKEGPSILRIQQVVRGDSAAYFCASSPPAGEVGEQFFGPGTRLTVL.

The V gene is TRBV5-6, the J gene TRBJ2-5; 10 nucleotides line up with TRBD2. The trim removed 3 bases at V and 4 bases at J, leaving 3 bases unmatched. Per the germline V gene, CDR1 is SGHDT and CDR2 is YYEEEE. This CDR3 contains 14 residues. CDR3 DNA sequence: TGTGCCAGCAGCTGGAGCGGGGGGGGAGAGACCCAGTACTTC. Translating it yields CASSWSGGGETQYF.

The chain couples TRBV19 to TRBJ2-2; D might be TRBD2 (5 bases). Germline V gives CDR1 LNHDA, CDR2 SQIVND (reference sequence). The CDR3 runs 14 residues. Trimming took off 8 bases at V and 6 bases at J, with 16 bases between the two ends. CDR3 loop: CASSEVARAGELFF. The CDR3 region has the DNA TGTGCCAGTTCCGAGGTAGCGCGTGCCGGGGAGCTGTTTTTT.

The table lists this clone with a count of one. The gene calls are TRBV19 and TRBJ1-4; possibly TRBD1 for D (5 bases). This CDR3 region has 15 residues. V was pared by 0 bases and J by 3 bases, with 8 bases between. CDR1 is LNHDA, CDR2 SQIVND, per germline (reference sequence). CDR3 loop: CASSIEGTSNEKLFF. The DNA for the CDR3 is TGTGCCAGTAGTATAGAAGGGACGTCTAATGAAAAACTGTTTTTT. The full variable domain, rest sourced from reference TRBV19 and TRBJ1-4, is DGGITQSPKYLFRKEGQNVTLSCEQNLNHDAMYWYRQDPGQGLRLIYYSQIVNDFQKGDIAEGYSVSREKKESFPLTVTSAQKNPTAFYLCASSIEGTSNEKLFFGSGTQLSVL.

This chain joins TRBV15 and TRBJ2-1; 7 nucleotides agree with TRBD2. CDR3 size: 14 residues. Germline V gene sequence: CDR1 LNHNV, CDR2 YYDKDF (reference sequence). The trim removed 5 bases at V and 4 bases at J, leaving 5 bases unmatched. CDR3 in DNA: TGTGCCACCAGCCCTAGCGGAATATACAATGAGCAGTTCTTC. Its translation is CATSPSGIYNEQFF.

This clone showed up just a few times. J is TRBJ2-7 and V is TRBV2; 7 positions match TRBD1. The ends lost 4 bases at V and 7 bases at J; junction bases unmatched: 4. This CDR3 contains 12 residues. The germline gives CDR1 SNHLY, CDR2 FYNNEI. The CDR3 bases are TGTGCCAGCAGTGGGGACAGCTGGGAGCAGTACTTC. Translating it yields CASSGDSWEQYF.

The rearrangement joins TRBV6-5 to TRBJ2-6, with TRBD2 matching over 10 bases. The CDR3 has 16 residues. Trimming at V came to 1 base and at J to 3 bases, leaving 0 bases not matched to a gene. In germline, CDR1 is MNHEY, CDR2 SVGAGI. In nucleotides, the CDR3 is TGTGCCAGCAGTTACTTAGCGGGAGGTGGGGCCAACGTCCTGACTTTC. It specifies CASSYLAGGGANVLTF.

The V and J genes are TRBV4-2 and TRBJ2-7; 10 nucleotides match TRBD2. V dropped 3 bases and J dropped 0; count of bases not matched to a gene: 5. The CDR3 length is 16 residues. CDR1 is LGHNA, CDR2 YNFKEQ, per germline. CDR3 nucleotides: TGTGCCAGCAGCCATGTTAGCGGGGGGTTCTCCTACGAGCAGTACTTC. Translating gives CASSHVSGGFSYEQYF.

This clone turned up a few times. V gene TRBV3-1 (or the pseudogene TRBV3-2) combines with J gene TRBJ1-2; a possible D gene is TRBD1 (5 bases). Trimming pared 4 bases from V and 5 bases from J, leaving 5 bases between. Germline CDR1 is LGHDT and CDR2 is YNNKEL (reference sequence). This CDR3 region has 11 residues. CDR3 sequence: CASSPGYGYTF. The CDR3 DNA reads TGTGCCAGCAGCCCAGGGTATGGCTACACCTTC.

The V gene is TRBV6-5, the J gene TRBJ1-5; D is unclear. V lost 0 bases and J 4 bases, leaving 7 bases between the germline ends. The CDR3 sequence is 14 residues long. Germline V gene data show CDR1 as MNHEY and CDR2 as SVGAGI. For the CDR3, the DNA is TGTGCCAGCAGTTACTCGACTGGAAATCAGCCCCAGCATTTT. Protein product: CASSYSTGNQPQHF.

This clone was observed a handful of times. The rearrangement uses TRBV7-8 and TRBJ2-1; the match to TRBD2 covers 8 bases. The trim removed 2 bases at V and 1 base at J, leaving 16 bases unmatched. CDR1 is SGHVS, CDR2 FQNEAQ, per germline. This CDR3 spans 20 amino acids. The CDR3 bases are TGTGCCAGCAGCTTATTCCGAGCGGGAGTCTCCCTTAGGTCCTACAATGAGCAGTTCTTC. Amino acids: CASSLFRAGVSLRSYNEQFF.

In its sample, this clone was seen a few times. The chain links TRBV19 to TRBJ1-5, with D uncertain. The V end lost 5 bases, the J end lost 1 base, and 21 bases lay between the germline ends. The CDR3 extends over 18 amino acids. Germline loops: CDR1 LNHDA, CDR2 SQIVND (reference sequence). In DNA form, the CDR3 reads TGTGCCAGTAGTGGGTCCGGGTTGCGCGGGGTGAGCAATCAGCCCCAGCATTTT. It translates to CASSGSGLRGVSNQPQHF.

The V gene is TRBV7-9, the J gene TRBJ2-5; 11 bases line up with TRBD2. V trimming: 7 bases; J trimming: 5 bases; junction bases outside the gene matches: 6. Per germline, CDR1 SEHNR and CDR2 FQNEAQ (reference sequence). The CDR3 extends over 14 amino acids. The CDR3 nucleotides read TGTGCCAGCACTAGCGGGGGGTCCGGGGAGACCCAGTACTTC. This gives the protein CASTSGGSGETQYF.

By share, this clone ranks as medium-sized (0.01 to 0.1%). V is TRBV7-9 and J is TRBJ2-7, with a possible D match to TRBD1 (5 bases). Trimming took 3 bases from V and 3 from J, leaving 15 bases between them. This CDR3 contains 15 residues. The V gene's germline CDR1 is SEHNR and CDR2 FQNEAQ (reference sequence). This CDR3 reads CASSFGSAGNYEQYF. The CDR3 region has the DNA TGTGCCAGCAGCTTTGGGTCGGCAGGGAACTACGAGCAGTACTTC.

In its sample, this clone was seen once. The rearrangement links TRBV11-2 to TRBJ2-7, with 7 positions matching TRBD2. CDR1 is SGHAT, CDR2 FQNNGV, per germline. V shed 2 bases, J shed 4 bases, and the junction held 11 bases outside the gene matches. The CDR3 has 16 residues. CDR3 in DNA: TGTGCCAGCAGCTTAACCCCTCCGGGAGGCTTTTACGAGCAGTACTTC. Encoded protein: CASSLTPPGGFYEQYF.

A remark on this clone: The sample holds other DNA sequences that translate to the same CDR3. The chain carries TRBV30 and TRBJ2-7; no clear D. Germline loops: CDR1 GTSNPN, CDR2 SVGIG (reference sequence). This CDR3 comprises 12 residues. V gave up 0 bases and J gave up 4 bases, with 7 bases separating them. CDR3 sequence (DNA): TGTGCCTGGAGTGTACTGGGATACGAGCAGTACTTC. Amino acids: CAWSVLGYEQYF.